These T cell receptor beta chains were read from a single sample in a study of T-cell reconstitution after alpha-beta-depleted transplantation in children. Each CDR3 protein is one row after TCRdb ran MiXCR on the PCR reads. The data show 98,000 or so distinct CDR3 sequences, approximately 6% seen once. This material consisted of PBMCs, mostly from graft donor cells, taken 360 days after TCRalphabeta/CD19-depleted stem cell transplant. These TCRs come from a male patient between 2 and 15 years old who had a stem cell transplant for acute lymphoblastic leukemia, so the T cells may come from the graft donor. Both conserved end residues are part of each CDR3. A D gene is named only where the DNA matches it firmly. Some rows mark clone size as missing; the rest say once, few, many or name a class of expanded clone.

>few|TRBV27|TRBJ2-7|.
TGTGCCAGCAGACCCGGGACCCAAGGCGAGCAGTACTTC
CASRPGTQGEQYF
>once|TRBV4-2|TRBJ2-2|TRBD2
TGTGCCAGAAGCCTCAGCGGGGGGGCCACCGGGGAGCTGTTTTTT
CARSLSGGATGELFF
>.|TRBV27|TRBJ2-5|.
TGTGCCAGCAGAGTCTACCTAGGGGTCCAAGAGACCCAGTACTTC
CASRVYLGVQETQYF
>many|TRBV4-3|TRBJ2-2|.
TGCGCCAGCAGCCAAGACCCGACCCTAGGGTCCCCCGGGGAGCTGTTTTTT
CASSQDPTLGSPGELFF
>many|TRBV20-1|TRBJ2-7|.
TGCAGTGCTAGAGACGACTACTACGAGCAGTACTTC
CSARDDYYEQYF
>many|TRBV7-3|TRBJ2-2|.
TGTGCCAGCAGCCAAAGCGCCGCGGCCGGGGAGCTGTTTTTT
CASSQSAAAGELFF
>few|TRBV9|TRBJ2-7|TRBD1
TGTGCCAGCAGCGTAGCTAATTTTGGGGACAGGGGGCGGTACGAGCAGTACTTC
CASSVANFGDRGRYEQYF
>.|TRBV27|TRBJ1-2|.
TGTGCCAGCAGTTTACACAGGAACTATGGCTACACCTTC
CASSLHRNYGYTF
>few|TRBV7-9|TRBJ2-7|TRBD1
TGTGCCAGCAGCCCCAGCAGGACAGGTCCTGCCGAGCAGTACTTC
CASSPSRTGPAEQYF
>many|TRBV11-1|TRBJ2-2|.
TGTGCCAGCAGATCCATCATCACCGGGGAGCTGTTTTTT
CASRSIITGELFF
>few|TRBV5-1|TRBJ2-1|TRBD2
TGCGCCAGCAGCTTGGCCGGGGGGACGGGGCCCGGGCAGTTCTTC
CASSLAGGTGPGQFF
>many|TRBV4-3|TRBJ2-2|.
TGCGCCAGCAGCCAAGAACCCCACACCGGGGAGCTGTTTTTT
CASSQEPHTGELFF
>.|TRBV7-9|TRBJ2-1|.
TGTGCCAGCAGCTGGAACTCCTACAATGAGCAGTTCTTC
CASSWNSYNEQFF
>many|TRBV12-3/TRBV12-4|TRBJ2-3|TRBD1
TGTGCCAGCAGTCCACCCCGGGACAGCCCTAGCACAGATACGCAGTATTTT
CASSPPRDSPSTDTQYF
>.|TRBV5-1|TRBJ2-2|TRBD1
TGCGCCAGCAGCTCGGATACAGGGGCCGGGGAGCTGTTTTTT
CASSSDTGAGELFF
>few|TRBV28|TRBJ2-1|TRBD2
TGTGCCATCGAGACTAGCACATACAATGAGCAGTTCTTC
CAIETSTYNEQFF
>many|TRBV29-1|TRBJ2-7|TRBD1
TGCAGCGCTGGGGACAGTCCCTACGAGCAGTACTTC
CSAGDSPYEQYF
>many|TRBV15|TRBJ2-7|TRBD2
TGTGCCACCAGCTCACCCTCTAGCGGGACCTTCTACGAGCAGTACTTC
CATSSPSSGTFYEQYF
>many|TRBV7-6|TRBJ2-7|.
TGTGCCAGCAGCACCGACAGGCGCCCCTACGAGCAGTACTTC
CASSTDRRPYEQYF
>many|TRBV12-3/TRBV12-4|TRBJ2-1|.
TGTGCCAGCAGCATCCTTGCAGGGGAGCAGTTCTTC
CASSILAGEQFF
>.|TRBV2|TRBJ1-4|TRBD1
TGTGCCAGCAGTGGGACAGGGGTGGAAAAACTGTTTTTT
CASSGTGVEKLFF
>.|TRBV4-3|TRBJ2-4|.
TGCGCCAGCAGGTCCCGGGTCGAGGGAAACATTCAGTACTTC
CASRSRVEGNIQYF
>.|TRBV7-9|TRBJ1-2|.
TGTGCCAGCAGCTCCCCGGGTCGGTGGGGCTACACCTTC
CASSSPGRWGYTF
>.|TRBV2|TRBJ2-7|TRBD1
TGTGCCGGAGTGACAGGGAACTACGAGCAGTACTTC
CAGVTGNYEQYF
>few|TRBV6-1|TRBJ2-5|.
TGTGCCAGCAATGGAGTAACGCGCCCCTTTCAAGAGACCCAGTACTTC
CASNGVTRPFQETQYF
>many|TRBV6-2/TRBV6-3|TRBJ2-2|.
TGTGCCAGCAGTCGGAGGGCCCAGGGCGGGGAGCTGTTTTTT
CASSRRAQGGELFF